This T cell receptor beta chain was identified in a study of T cell repertoires in cytomegalovirus infection. Background on the study: In public TCR beta signatures, there were indications of both CMV infection and matching HLA type.

The germline V gene encodes CDR1 SGHTA and CDR2 FQGNSA. This CDR3 region has 15 residues. With 6 bases removed from V and 1 base from J, the gap between germline ends came to 13 bases. TCRdb re-called the reads with MiXCR, one entry per CDR3 protein. The sample consists of approximately 200,000 distinct CDR3 sequences, 22% of them appearing once. General observations from the study: Summed frequency of public TCR beta families distinguished CMV carriers with the relevant HLA. Dominating the ex vivo response were TCR beta clonotypes that were CMV-specific and HLA-C-restricted.

This clonotype was detected many times. The antigen remains undetermined. The source material was CD8+ T cells from PBMCs. The receptor's source is a human donor in good health (CMV status not recorded). Some clones in this sample may be carry-over from other donors' samples. The chain recombines TRBV7-2 with TRBJ2-1, with unresolved D. In DNA, the CDR3 is TGTGCCAGCAGACAATTGGTTGGATCCTACAATGAGCAGTTCTTC. Translation gives CASRQLVGSYNEQFF.